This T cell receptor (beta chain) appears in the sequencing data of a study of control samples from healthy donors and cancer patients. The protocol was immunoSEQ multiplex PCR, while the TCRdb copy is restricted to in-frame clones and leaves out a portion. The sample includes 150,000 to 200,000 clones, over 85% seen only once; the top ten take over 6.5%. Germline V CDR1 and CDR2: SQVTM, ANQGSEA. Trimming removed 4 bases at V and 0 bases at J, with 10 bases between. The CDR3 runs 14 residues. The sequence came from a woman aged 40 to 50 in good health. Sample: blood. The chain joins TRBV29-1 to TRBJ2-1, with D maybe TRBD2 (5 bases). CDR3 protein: CSVVRGGSYNEQFF. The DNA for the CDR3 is TGCAGCGTTGTACGCGGAGGCTCCTACAATGAGCAGTTCTTC.